These T cell receptor beta chains were read from a single sample in a study of cytomegalovirus exposure and HLA in healthy donors. Assay: immunoSEQ multiplex PCR; the TCRdb copy retains only in-frame clones and omits some. The table lists roughly 120,000 clones, over 60% of them singletons. The sample was PBMCs. The receptor set was obtained from a human donor in good health. CDR3s include the opening cysteine and the closing phenylalanine or tryptophan. D genes are given only for firm matches. For some rows the clone size is stated as once, few or many, or as a class when expanded; others skip it.

TRBV27	.	TRBJ2-6	few	CASREGPGANVLTF	TGTGCCAGCAGGGAGGGACCTGGGGCCAACGTCCTGACTTTC
TRBV7-6	TRBD1	TRBJ1-6	.	CASSPTGGRSPLHF	TGTGCCAGCAGCCCAACAGGGGGCCGGTCACCCCTCCACTTT
TRBV6-5	.	TRBJ2-1	.	CASSYFRGTVKNEQFF	TGTGCCAGCAGTTACTTCCGGGGGACAGTAAAGAATGAGCAGTTCTTC
TRBV10-1	.	TRBJ2-7	few	CASSEIRSDEQYF	TGCGCCAGCAGTGAGATCCGGAGTGACGAGCAGTACTTC
TRBV6-5	TRBD1	TRBJ2-2	.	CASSRQGGTGELFF	TGTGCCAGCAGCCGACAGGGTGGCACCGGGGAGCTGTTTTTT
TRBV28	.	TRBJ1-1	.	CASKSLQANTEAFF	TGTGCCAGCAAATCACTTCAGGCGAACACTGAAGCTTTCTTT
TRBV18	.	TRBJ1-5	.	CASSPREDQPQHF	TGTGCCAGCTCACCACGGGAGGATCAGCCCCAGCATTTT
TRBV11-2	.	TRBJ2-3	once	CASSLSGSTDTQYF	TGTGCCAGCAGCTTATCGGGGAGCACAGATACGCAGTATTTT
TRBV5-1	.	TRBJ2-2	.	CASSLWGETGELFF	TGCGCCAGCAGCTTGTGGGGGGAAACCGGGGAGCTGTTTTTT
TRBV19	.	TRBJ2-7	once	CASSPDNYEQYF	TGTGCCAGTAGTCCGGACAACTACGAGCAGTACTTC
TRBV5-4	.	TRBJ2-2	once	CASSDRRTGELFF	TGTGCCAGCAGCGACAGACGCACCGGGGAGCTGTTTTTT
TRBV25-1	.	TRBJ2-2	.	CASSSSGELFF	TGTGCCAGCAGCTCCTCCGGGGAGCTGTTTTTT
TRBV7-9	TRBD1	TRBJ2-7	.	CASSSQGTRSEQYF	TGTGCCAGCAGCTCACAGGGGACCCGTTCCGAGCAGTACTTC
TRBV6-5	.	TRBJ1-2	.	CASSYSQEGLSYGYTF	TGTGCCAGCAGTTACTCGCAGGAGGGCTTGTCCTATGGCTACACCTTC
TRBV28	.	TRBJ1-2	.	CASSLLGVGGPNYGYTF	TGTGCCAGCAGTTTATTGGGAGTCGGAGGGCCAAACTATGGCTACACCTTC
TRBV4-2	.	TRBJ2-5	.	CASSQEADQETQYF	TGTGCCAGCAGCCAAGAAGCGGACCAAGAGACCCAGTACTTC
TRBV6-5	.	TRBJ1-1	.	CASSTTGVRDTEAFF	TGTGCCAGCAGTACCACGGGGGTGCGGGACACTGAAGCTTTCTTT
TRBV5-1	.	TRBJ1-2	.	CASKLDSLTYGYTF	TGCGCCAGCAAATTGGACAGCCTAACCTATGGCTACACCTTC
TRBV11-2	TRBD1	TRBJ1-1	.	CASSFVLDRGQNTEAFF	TGTGCCAGCAGCTTCGTCCTGGACAGGGGCCAGAACACTGAAGCTTTCTTT
TRBV2	.	TRBJ2-7	.	CATELSYEQYF	TGTGCCACCGAGCTCTCCTACGAGCAGTACTTC
TRBV5-1	TRBD1	TRBJ1-3	.	CASSGQGPNTIYF	TGCGCCAGCAGTGGACAGGGCCCGAACACCATATATTTT
TRBV6-6	TRBD2	TRBJ2-7	.	CASSSSQRGGNEQYF	TGTGCCAGCAGTTCCAGTCAGCGGGGGGGCAACGAGCAGTACTTC
TRBV2	.	TRBJ2-7	.	CASIGAVDAYEQYF	TGTGCCAGCATTGGGGCAGTCGATGCCTACGAGCAGTACTTC
TRBV27	.	TRBJ2-3	.	CASSPPARDTQYF	TGTGCCAGCAGCCCCCCCGCGAGGGATACGCAGTATTTT
TRBV6-1	TRBD1	TRBJ2-7	.	CASRDRGWGTYEQYF	TGTGCCAGCAGGGACAGGGGCTGGGGGACCTACGAGCAGTACTTC
TRBV27	TRBD1	TRBJ2-1	.	CASSFVPTGEFYNEQFF	TGTGCCAGCAGTTTCGTCCCTACAGGGGAGTTCTACAATGAGCAGTTCTTC
TRBV28	TRBD1	TRBJ1-1	.	CASSLEGAYTEAFF	TGTGCCAGCAGTTTGGAGGGGGCGTACACTGAAGCTTTCTTT
TRBV11-3	.	TRBJ1-3	.	CASSPRAGGNTIYF	TGTGCCAGCAGCCCCAGAGCAGGGGGAAACACCATATATTTT
TRBV5-7	TRBD1	TRBJ1-6	.	CASTPRGGDRGDSPLHF	TGTGCCAGCACCCCTAGGGGGGGGGACAGGGGTGATTCACCCCTCCACTTT
TRBV10-2	TRBD2	TRBJ2-5	.	CASRAGLAGGRETQYF	TGCGCCAGCAGGGCCGGACTAGCGGGGGGTCGGGAGACCCAGTACTTC
TRBV28	.	TRBJ2-7	.	CASSFHQGPREEQYF	TGTGCCAGCAGTTTCCACCAGGGGCCCAGGGAGGAGCAGTACTTC
TRBV4-2	TRBD1	TRBJ1-1	.	CASRTTNRGFTEAFF	TGTGCCAGCAGAACCACCAACAGGGGATTCACTGAAGCTTTCTTT
TRBV28	.	TRBJ2-7	.	CASSSERGSDEQYF	TGTGCCAGCAGTTCGGAACGGGGTTCAGACGAGCAGTACTTC
TRBV10-3	.	TRBJ1-3	once	CAIIPTVSSGNTIYF	TGTGCCATCATCCCGACTGTTAGCTCTGGAAACACCATATATTTT
TRBV19	TRBD1	TRBJ2-7	few	CASRPGQSSYEQYF	TGTGCCAGTAGGCCGGGACAGAGCTCCTACGAGCAGTACTTC
TRBV2	.	TRBJ2-5	once	CASNGFQETQYF	TGTGCCAGCAATGGCTTCCAAGAGACCCAGTACTTC
TRBV4-1	.	TRBJ2-2	few	CASSPAGTGELFF	TGCGCCAGCAGCCCCGCCGGCACCGGGGAGCTGTTTTTT